The 24 T cell receptor beta chains listed next were all sequenced from one sample in a study of radiotherapy plus CTLA-4 blockade in lung cancer. The assay was immunoSEQ multiplex PCR, and TCRdb's table has in-frame clones only and misses some. In the table there are roughly 66,000 clones, around 81% of which are singletons. The sequencing used peripheral blood, collected from a patient treated with radiotherapy plus ipilimumab. These receptors were taken from a human donor with non-small cell lung cancer who had a partial response to radiotherapy plus ipilimumab.

V is TRBV27 and J is TRBJ2-7; D might be TRBD1 (6 bases). The CDR3 is made up of 17 amino acids. Germline V gives CDR1 MNHEY, CDR2 SMNVEV (reference sequence). Trimming stripped 5 bases from V and 2 bases from J, with 22 bases between. CDR3 amino acids: CASSLRNRVNAPYEQYF. The CDR3 DNA reads TGTGCCAGCAGTCTCCGTAACAGGGTAAACGCGCCCTACGAGCAGTACTTC.

V gene TRBV5-1 combines with J gene TRBJ2-2; 9 bases agree with TRBD1. CDR3 length: 16 residues. Germline V gene lookup returns CDR1 SGHRS and CDR2 YFSETQ. V was pared by 2 bases and J by 5 bases, with 7 bases of the junction left unmatched. The CDR3 sequence is CASSLTGGFVTGELFF. Here the CDR3 DNA reads TGCGCCAGCAGCTTAACAGGGGGCTTCGTGACCGGGGAGCTGTTTTTT.

The genes are TRBV30 and TRBJ2-1; 10 bases align to TRBD2. V gave up 1 base and J gave up 2 bases; unmatched junction bases: 5. In germline, CDR1 is GTSNPN, CDR2 SVGIG (reference sequence). The CDR3 is made up of 16 amino acids. Here the CDR3 DNA reads TGTGCCTGGAGTGATCTAGCGGGAGCTACCTACAATGAGCAGTTCTTC. The encoded protein is CAWSDLAGATYNEQFF.

The J gene is TRBJ2-7, the V gene TRBV5-1, with TRBD1 identical over 10 bases. With 2 bases clipped from V and 2 bases from J, the junction kept 1 base outside the gene matches. This CDR3 is built from 14 residues. Germline assignment: CDR1 SGHRS and CDR2 YFSETQ. The CDR3 is CASSFDRGPYEQYF. CDR3 DNA: TGCGCCAGCAGCTTCGACAGGGGGCCCTACGAGCAGTACTTC.

This clone was picked up a small number of times. The chain combines TRBV28 with TRBJ1-4; D is ambiguous. The V end lost 6 bases, the J end lost 4 bases, and 9 bases lay between the germline ends. This CDR3 spans 13 amino acids. Per germline, CDR1 MDHEN and CDR2 SYDVKM. The chain's CDR3 is CASRGRDNEKLFF. The CDR3 DNA follows: TGTGCCAGCAGAGGTCGGGATAATGAAAAACTGTTTTTT.

CDR3 bases: TGTGCCAGCTCACTGCTAGCGGCCTACGAGCAGTACTTC. It yields the protein CASSLLAAYEQYF. V usage is TRBV18 and J usage is TRBJ2-7; 7 bases agree with TRBD2. The CDR3 is 13 residues long. Germline lookup yields CDR1 KGHSH and CDR2 LQKENI. V dropped 4 bases and J dropped 2; count of bases not matched to a gene: 2.

The V and J genes are TRBV28 and TRBJ2-3; 9 positions agree with TRBD1. Germline CDR1 is MDHEN and CDR2 is SYDVKM. This CDR3 is built from 14 residues. After removal of 5 bases from V and 6 bases from J, the junction contained 6 bases not matched to a gene. CDR3 protein: CASSEGQGGDTQYF. CDR3 nucleotide sequence: TGTGCCAGCAGTGAGGGACAGGGTGGGGATACGCAGTATTTT.

This chain joins TRBV19 and TRBJ2-5; D is perhaps TRBD2 (6 bases). The J call may be in error: the DNA end matches TRBJ2-7 better. CDR1 is LNHDA, CDR2 SQIVND, per germline (reference sequence). CDR3 length: 14 residues. CDR3 amino acids: CASSIRGSSYEQYF. CDR3 bases: TGTGCCAGTAGTATCCGGGGGAGCTCCTACGAGCAGTACTTC.

The chain carries TRBV2 and TRBJ2-7, with TRBD2 as a possible D gene (5 bases). V lost 3 bases to trimming and J lost 6 bases, with 12 bases between them. The germline CDR1 and CDR2 sequences are SNHLY and FYNNEI. The CDR3 length is 13 residues. The chain's CDR3 is CASSDLLASEQYF. CDR3 coding DNA: TGTGCCAGCAGTGATTTGCTAGCATCCGAGCAGTACTTC.

The chain couples TRBV5-4 to TRBJ2-5, with a weak D call TRBD1 (5 bases). Germline V CDR1 and CDR2: SGHNT, YYREEE (reference sequence). The CDR3 runs 13 residues. V was pared by 0 bases and J by 7 bases, with 10 bases between. The DNA of the CDR3 is TGTGCCAGCAGCTTGGACAGGATAGCGACCCAGTACTTC. Protein product: CASSLDRIATQYF.

The V call is TRBV5-1, the J call TRBJ2-5; 8 bases align to TRBD2. The CDR3 consists of 15 residues. Germline V gene lookup returns CDR1 SGHRS and CDR2 YFSETQ. V shed 3 bases and J 2 bases; nucleotides not matched to a gene: 6. The CDR3 DNA is TGCGCCAGCAGCTCCGGGACTAGAGTTCAAGAGACCCAGTACTTC. As protein: CASSSGTRVQETQYF.

This clone was seen just once. V gene TRBV19 combines with J gene TRBJ1-4; D may be TRBD1 (5 bases). CDR1 and CDR2 (germline): LNHDA, SQIVND (reference sequence). Trimming shortened V by 3 bases and J by 7 bases, and 15 bases separated the two germline ends. The length of the CDR3 is 15 residues. CDR3: CASSMGRAGGEKLFF. CDR3 nucleotide sequence: TGTGCCAGTAGTATGGGCCGCGCGGGGGGTGAAAAACTGTTTTTT.

The rearrangement links TRBV19 to TRBJ2-1, with TRBD2 identical over 10 bases. After removal of 1 base from V and 7 bases from J, the junction contained 7 bases not matched to a gene. The germline gives CDR1 LNHDA, CDR2 SQIVND (reference sequence). This CDR3 is 16 amino acids long. The CDR3 region has the DNA TGTGCCAGTAGTATAGGAGTAGCGGGAGGATTGAATGAGCAGTTCTTC. Encoded protein: CASSIGVAGGLNEQFF. Filled out from reference TRBV19 and TRBJ2-1, the complete variable domain reads DGGITQSPKYLFRKEGQNVTLSCEQNLNHDAMYWYRQDPGQGLRLIYYSQIVNDFQKGDIAEGYSVSREKKESFPLTVTSAQKNPTAFYLCASSIGVAGGLNEQFFGPGTRLTVL.

The V gene is TRBV2, the J gene TRBJ2-7, with 7 bases that match TRBD1. Germline CDR1 reads SNHLY; CDR2 reads FYNNEI. The V and J ends lost 7 bases and 6 bases, in that order; junction bases with no gene match: 9. The CDR3 is 13 amino acids. The CDR3 DNA sequence: TGTGCCAGCACGCTAGGGGGCTCAGGCGAGCAGTACTTC. This sequence encodes CASTLGGSGEQYF.

The V and J genes are TRBV27 and TRBJ2-7; D possibly corresponds to TRBD2 (6 bases). The CDR3 consists of 16 residues. Germline V CDR1 and CDR2: MNHEY, SMNVEV (reference sequence). V lost 1 base and J 3 bases, leaving 16 bases between the germline ends. The CDR3 here is CASSLFGRGPIYEQYF. CDR3 bases: TGTGCCAGCAGTTTATTCGGGCGGGGACCGATCTACGAGCAGTACTTC.

This clone was observed a handful of times. The rearrangement joins TRBV5-1 to TRBJ2-2, with TRBD2 matching over 10 bases. Trimming at V came to 4 bases and at J to 2 bases, leaving 5 bases not matched to a gene. Germline V gives CDR1 SGHRS, CDR2 YFSETQ. The CDR3 covers 16 residues. For the CDR3, the DNA is TGCGCCAGCAGCCAGCTAGCGGGAGATAACACCGGGGAGCTGTTTTTT. Translated, it gives CASSQLAGDNTGELFF.

The chain joins TRBV6-6 to TRBJ1-2; a possible D gene is TRBD1 (6 bases). Germline CDR1 reads MNHNY; CDR2 reads SVGAGI (reference sequence). V was cut by 2 bases and J by 6 bases, with 13 bases left in between. This CDR3 comprises 14 residues. CDR3 in amino acids: CASSYATGRDGYTF. DNA for the CDR3: TGTGCCAGCAGTTACGCAACAGGGCGTGATGGCTACACCTTC.

This rearrangement joins TRBV27 to TRBJ2-3, with 11 nucleotides matching TRBD2. The junction had 14 bases not matched to a gene; V was cut back by 5 bases and J by 1 base. In germline, CDR1 is MNHEY, CDR2 SMNVEV (reference sequence). The CDR3 consists of 19 residues. In DNA form, the CDR3 reads TGTGCCAGCAGTCCCATAATAGCGGGAGGGCCCCCTCGCACAGATACGCAGTATTTT. Protein sequence: CASSPIIAGGPPRTDTQYF.

The chain has TRBV19 and TRBJ2-2; D perhaps matches TRBD1 (6 bases). Germline-derived CDR1 and CDR2 are LNHDA and SQIVND (reference sequence). V was cut by 6 bases and J by 3 bases, with 14 bases left in between. The CDR3 has 15 amino acids. The CDR3 is CASRLGGLDTGELFF. The CDR3 DNA reads TGTGCCAGTAGATTAGGGGGATTGGACACCGGGGAGCTGTTTTTT.

The rearrangement joins TRBV11-2 to TRBJ2-5; 7 bases are a match to TRBD2. V dropped 1 base and J dropped 7; count of bases not matched to a gene: 9. Germline loops: CDR1 SGHAT, CDR2 FQNNGV. This CDR3 has 15 amino acids. For the CDR3, the DNA is TGTGCCAGCAGCTTAGTAGGGACCGGGGGGTGGACCCAGTACTTC. Protein sequence: CASSLVGTGGWTQYF.

CDR3: CASSLFEASYGYTF. Written as DNA, the CDR3 is TGCGCCAGCAGCTTGTTTGAGGCCTCGTATGGCTACACCTTC. The genes are TRBV5-1 and TRBJ1-2, with D unclear. The CDR3 is 14 amino acids. From germline, CDR1 is SGHRS and CDR2 YFSETQ. The germline V and J ends were trimmed by 1 base and 5 bases, with 12 bases remaining between them.

The CDR3 reads CASSFISGYEQYF. CDR3 bases: TGTGCCAGCAGTTTTATTAGCGGCTACGAGCAGTACTTC. The rearrangement joins TRBV28 to TRBJ2-7; perhaps TRBD2 as D (6 bases). V lost 3 bases and J 3 bases, leaving 9 bases between the germline ends. The length of the CDR3 is 13 residues. The germline CDR1 and CDR2 sequences are MDHEN and SYDVKM. Looking up the rest from reference TRBV28 and TRBJ2-7 gives the full variable domain: DVKVTQSSRYLVKRTGEKVFLECVQDMDHENMFWYRQDPGLGLRLIYFSYDVKMKEKGDIPEGYSVSREKKERFSLILESASTNQTSMYLCASSFISGYEQYFGPGTRLTVT.

This chain links TRBV5-1 with TRBJ2-1, with D perhaps matching TRBD1 (5 bases). V was cut by 0 bases and J by 7 bases, with 14 bases left in between. Germline values: CDR1 SGHRS, CDR2 YFSETQ. The CDR3 contains 15 residues. The CDR3 sequence: CASSLAPDKENEQFF. As DNA, the CDR3 is TGCGCCAGCAGCTTGGCCCCGGACAAGGAGAATGAGCAGTTCTTC.

The rearrangement links TRBV9 to TRBJ1-5; 7 bases map to TRBD1. In germline, CDR1 is SGDLS, CDR2 YYNGEE. Trimming removed 7 bases from V and 5 bases from J; junction bases left unmatched: 12. The CDR3 covers 15 residues. The CDR3, as DNA: TGTGCCAGCGCCCGAACCGGGGACAGATATCAGCCCCAGCATTTT. Translated: CASARTGDRYQPQHF.